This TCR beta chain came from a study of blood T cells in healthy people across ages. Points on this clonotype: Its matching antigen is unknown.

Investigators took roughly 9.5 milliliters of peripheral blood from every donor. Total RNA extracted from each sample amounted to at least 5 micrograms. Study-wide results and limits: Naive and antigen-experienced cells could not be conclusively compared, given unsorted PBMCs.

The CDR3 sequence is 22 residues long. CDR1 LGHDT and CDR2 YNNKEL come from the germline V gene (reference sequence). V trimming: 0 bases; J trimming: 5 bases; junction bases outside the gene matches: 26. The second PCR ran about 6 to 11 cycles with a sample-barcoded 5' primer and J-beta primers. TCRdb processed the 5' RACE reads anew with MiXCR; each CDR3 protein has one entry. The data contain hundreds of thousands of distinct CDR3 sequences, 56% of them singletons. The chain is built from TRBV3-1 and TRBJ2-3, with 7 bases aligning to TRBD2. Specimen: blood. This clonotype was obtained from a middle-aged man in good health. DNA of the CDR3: TGTGCCAGCAGCCAAGATGCGGGGGTTAGGGACCAGATCCAGGAGGAAGTAGATACGCAGTATTTT. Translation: CASSQDAGVRDQIQEEVDTQYF.